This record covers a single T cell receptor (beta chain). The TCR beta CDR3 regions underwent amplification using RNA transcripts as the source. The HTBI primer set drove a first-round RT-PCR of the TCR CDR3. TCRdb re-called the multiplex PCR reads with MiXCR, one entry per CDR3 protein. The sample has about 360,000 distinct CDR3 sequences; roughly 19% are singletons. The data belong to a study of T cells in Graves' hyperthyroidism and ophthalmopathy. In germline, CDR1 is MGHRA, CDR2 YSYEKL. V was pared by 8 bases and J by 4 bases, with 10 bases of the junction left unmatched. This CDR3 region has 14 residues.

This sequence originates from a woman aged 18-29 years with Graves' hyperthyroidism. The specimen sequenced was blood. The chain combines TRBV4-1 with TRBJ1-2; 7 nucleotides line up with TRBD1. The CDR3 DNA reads TGCGCCAGCGGCCCAGGCCGGGACAGCTATGGCTACACCTTC. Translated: CASGPGRDSYGYTF.